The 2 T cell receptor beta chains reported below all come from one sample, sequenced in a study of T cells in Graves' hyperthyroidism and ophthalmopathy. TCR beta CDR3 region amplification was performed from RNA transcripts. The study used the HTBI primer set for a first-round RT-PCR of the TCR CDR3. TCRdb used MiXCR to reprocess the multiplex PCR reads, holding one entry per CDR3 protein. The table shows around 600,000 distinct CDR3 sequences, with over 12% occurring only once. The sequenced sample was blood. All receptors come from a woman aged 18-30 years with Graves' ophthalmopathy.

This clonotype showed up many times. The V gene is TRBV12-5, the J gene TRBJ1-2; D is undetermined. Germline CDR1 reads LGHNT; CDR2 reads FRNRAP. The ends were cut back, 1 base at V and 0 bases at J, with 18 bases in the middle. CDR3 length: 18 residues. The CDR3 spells CASGLAGGTQRSNYGYTF. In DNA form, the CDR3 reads TGTGCTAGTGGTTTGGCGGGCGGCACACAGCGATCTAACTATGGCTACACCTTC.

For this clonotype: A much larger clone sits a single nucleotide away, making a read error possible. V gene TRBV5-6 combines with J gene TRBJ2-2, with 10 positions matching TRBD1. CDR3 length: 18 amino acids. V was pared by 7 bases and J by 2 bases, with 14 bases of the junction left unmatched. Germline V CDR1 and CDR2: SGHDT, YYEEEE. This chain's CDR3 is CASGDGTGARTNTGELFF. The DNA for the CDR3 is TGTGCCAGCGGCGATGGGACAGGGGCCCGCACCAACACCGGGGAGCTGTTTTTT.